A single sample is the source of the 10 T cell receptor beta chains below, sequenced in a study of cytomegalovirus exposure and HLA in healthy donors. The PCR used 60 Vbeta and 13 Jbeta primers. Clones were sequenced by immunoSEQ multiplex PCR, and TCRdb holds only the in-frame ones, with some missing. The sample includes about 120,000 clones, around 81% of them seen just once. Sequencing used PBMCs. These receptors originate from a woman aged 40 to 50 in good health and CMV-seronegative.

The gene calls are TRBV15 and TRBJ2-5; 12 nucleotides align to TRBD1. CDR3 length equals 16 residues. CDR1 and CDR2 from the germline V gene are LNHNV and YYDKDF (reference sequence). V dropped 0 bases and J dropped 9; count of bases not matched to a gene: 8. This CDR3 reads CATSRDGTGGSRAQYF. CDR3 nucleotides: TGTGCCACCAGCAGAGATGGGACAGGGGGCTCGCGGGCCCAGTACTTC.

The chain links TRBV6-5 to TRBJ2-7, with TRBD2 as a possible D gene (5 bases). V lost 8 bases and J 5 bases, leaving 10 bases between the germline ends. Germline lookup yields CDR1 MNHEY and CDR2 SVGAGI. The CDR3 is 11 residues long. CDR3 sequence: CASRTGHEQYF. The CDR3 nucleotides are TGTGCCAGCCGGACTGGCCACGAGCAGTACTTC.

The chain has TRBV6-5 and TRBJ2-7; D is unresolved. The V end lost 6 bases, the J end lost 0 bases, and 12 bases lay between the germline ends. Per the germline V gene, CDR1 is MNHEY and CDR2 is SVGAGI. The CDR3 is 14 residues long. The CDR3: CASRSTFSSYEQYF. The CDR3 DNA follows: TGTGCCAGCAGGAGTACTTTTAGCTCCTACGAGCAGTACTTC.

This clone was detected only a few times. The V and J genes are TRBV19 and TRBJ2-6, with 9 bases fitting TRBD1. Germline lookup yields CDR1 LNHDA and CDR2 SQIVND (reference sequence). This CDR3 has 18 residues. J was trimmed by 2 bases and V by 6 bases; bases with no gene match: 11. The CDR3 bases are TGTGCCAGTAGCCCTTTACAGGGGGCGCGACCTGGGGCCAACGTCCTGACTTTC. It translates to CASSPLQGARPGANVLTF.

V and J are TRBV18 and TRBJ1-3; tentatively, D is TRBD1 (6 bases). The germline gives CDR1 KGHSH, CDR2 LQKENI. Trimming shortened V by 6 bases and J by 4 bases, and 16 bases separated the two germline ends. There are 15 residues in the CDR3. Written as DNA, the CDR3 is TGTGCCAGCTCGGAAACACAGGGCGGCGGAAACACCATATATTTT. The encoded protein is CASSETQGGGNTIYF.

The chain employs TRBV6-6 and TRBJ2-7; 9 bases map to TRBD2. The CDR3 is 15 amino acids. Germline trimming cut 6 bases from V and 3 bases from J; bases unmatched to any gene: 9. Per germline, CDR1 MNHNY and CDR2 SVGAGI (reference sequence). The CDR3 spells CASRISGGGIYEQYF. The CDR3 DNA is TGTGCCAGCAGGATTAGCGGGGGAGGAATCTACGAGCAGTACTTC.

CDR3 sequence reads: CASSLVTSGNTIYF. The CDR3 DNA sequence: TGTGCCAGCAGCTTAGTTACATCTGGAAACACCATATATTTT. J is TRBJ1-3 and V is TRBV7-9, with D hard to call. Trimming took 1 base from V and 1 from J, leaving 5 bases between them. The CDR3 sequence is 14 residues long. Germline-derived CDR1 and CDR2 are SEHNR and FQNEAQ (reference sequence).

The count of this clone is one. This chain links TRBV7-8 with TRBJ1-5; 7 bases map to TRBD1. Germline V lookup: CDR1 SGHVS, CDR2 FQNEAQ. This CDR3 is built from 15 residues. Losses at the gene ends were 5 bases for V and 3 bases for J; bases not matched to a gene: 7. The CDR3 loop is CASSPETGNNQPQHF. CDR3 coding DNA: TGTGCCAGCAGCCCCGAGACAGGGAACAATCAGCCCCAGCATTTT. Filled out from reference TRBV7-8 and TRBJ1-5, the complete variable domain reads GAGVSQSPRYKVAKRGQDVALRCDPISGHVSLFWYQQALGQGPEFLTYFQNEAQLDKSGLPSDRFFAERPEGSVSTLKIQRTQQEDSAVYLCASSPETGNNQPQHFGDGTRLSIL.

CDR3 region: CASSEEAGGTYEQYF. CDR3 nucleotides: TGTGCCAGCAGTGAAGAGGCGGGGGGTACCTACGAGCAGTACTTC. The chain employs TRBV6-1 and TRBJ2-5, with 8 bases that match TRBD2. The closer fit of TRBJ2-7 to the DNA end suggests the J call may be wrong. CDR1 is MNHNS and CDR2 is SASEGT in the germline V gene. The CDR3 sequence is 15 residues long.

The J gene is TRBJ1-1, the V gene TRBV5-1; D not resolved. CDR1 is SGHRS, CDR2 YFSETQ, per germline. The length of the CDR3 is 14 residues. V lost 4 bases and J 7 bases, leaving 17 bases between the germline ends. The DNA for the CDR3 is TGCGCCAGCAGCCTCCTTAGCGGGTGGGGTGAAGCTTTCTTT. Protein product: CASSLLSGWGEAFF. Combining the CDR3 with reference TRBV5-1 and TRBJ1-1 gives the whole variable domain KAGVTQTPRYLIKTRGQQVTLSCSPISGHRSVSWYQQTPGQGLQFLFEYFSETQRNKGNFPGRFSGRQFSNSRSEMNVSTLELGDSALYLCASSLLSGWGEAFFGQGTRLTVV.